What follows are 8 T cell receptor beta chains derived from one specimen sequenced in a study of T cells in Graves' hyperthyroidism and ophthalmopathy. Using RNA transcripts as the source, TCR beta CDR3 regions were amplified. Carried out on the TCR CDR3, a first-round RT-PCR used the HTBI primer set. Each CDR3 protein gets one entry after TCRdb re-called the multiplex PCR reads with MiXCR. The sample lists hundreds of thousands of distinct CDR3 sequences; about 15% were seen once. Sequenced input: blood. Receptors were obtained from a woman younger than 30 with Graves' hyperthyroidism.

V usage is TRBV5-6 and J usage is TRBJ1-1; possibly TRBD1 for D (5 bases). Trimming stripped 0 bases from V and 1 base from J, with 13 bases between. The CDR3 length is 16 residues. Germline lookup yields CDR1 SGHDT and CDR2 YYEEEE. CDR3 sequence: CASSLGWGVANTEAFF. The CDR3 nucleotides are TGTGCCAGCAGCTTGGGTTGGGGGGTGGCGAACACTGAAGCTTTCTTT.

The genes are TRBV12-3 or TRBV12-4 and TRBJ2-1, with 9 bases identical to TRBD1. Trimming cost V 7 bases and J 9 bases; bases outside gene matches: 10. CDR3 length: 14 residues. The CDR3 is CASNLGTGSIEQFF. The CDR3 nucleotides read TGTGCCAGCAACTTGGGGACAGGGAGTATTGAGCAGTTCTTC.

The chain uses TRBV19 and TRBJ1-1; 7 bases map to TRBD1. J was trimmed by 5 bases and V by 4 bases; bases with no gene match: 16. CDR1 is LNHDA and CDR2 is SQIVND in the germline V gene (reference sequence). This CDR3 is built from 17 residues. CDR3 sequence (DNA): TGTGCCAGTAGTAGGGCCAGGGGGAGGCTGGGATATACTGAAGCTTTCTTT. Amino acid sequence: CASSRARGRLGYTEAFF.

The sample holds a few counts of this clonotype. The V call is TRBV24-1, the J call TRBJ1-1; D not resolved. The CDR3 spans 13 residues. CDR1 and CDR2 (germline): KGHDR, SFDVKD. Trimming took off 10 bases at V and 1 base at J, with 12 bases between the two ends. This CDR3 is CATGESGNTEAFF. The CDR3 bases are TGTGCCACGGGTGAATCGGGGAACACTGAAGCTTTCTTT.

This clonotype was detected ten times or more. The chain is built from TRBV24-1 and TRBJ2-6; a weak D match, TRBD1 (5 bases). The CDR3 sequence is 13 residues long. CDR1 and CDR2 from the germline V gene are KGHDR and SFDVKD. V was pared by 4 bases and J by 8 bases, with 8 bases between. The CDR3 is CATSEQATNVLTF. Here the CDR3 DNA reads TGTGCCACCAGTGAACAGGCCACCAACGTCCTGACTTTC.

The chain uses TRBV30 and TRBJ2-1; 10 positions match TRBD2. Germline trimming cut 5 bases from V and 4 bases from J; bases unmatched to any gene: 14. CDR3 size: 17 residues. The germline gives CDR1 GTSNPN, CDR2 SVGIG (reference sequence). CDR3 loop: CAWSSGRGGQGYNEQFF. CDR3 nucleotide sequence: TGTGCCTGGTCTAGCGGGAGAGGGGGGCAGGGGTACAATGAGCAGTTCTTC. Variable domain in full (rest from reference TRBV30 and TRBJ2-1): SQTIHQWPATLVQPVGSPLSLECTVEGTSNPNLYWYRQAAGRGLQLLFYSVGIGQISSEVPQNLSASRPQDRQFILSSKKLLLSDSGFYLCAWSSGRGGQGYNEQFFGPGTRLTVL.

This clonotype was detected many times. As DNA, the CDR3 is TGTGCCAGCAGTCACCAGGGGCTAGCGGCCCCCACAGATACGCAGTATTTT. It codes for CASSHQGLAAPTDTQYF. The rearrangement links TRBV27 to TRBJ2-3, with D possibly matching TRBD2 (7 bases). Looked up from germline, CDR1 is MNHEY and CDR2 is SMNVEV (reference sequence). V dropped 5 bases and J dropped 2 bases, with 20 bases sitting between them. There are 17 residues in the CDR3.

This clonotype has ten or more counts. The CDR3 loop reads CAARSFLGEQYF. The CDR3 DNA sequence: TGTGCTGCGAGGAGTTTCTTGGGCGAGCAGTACTTC. V is TRBV2 and J is TRBJ2-7; D ambiguous. The length of the CDR3 is 12 residues. CDR1 is SNHLY and CDR2 is FYNNEI in the germline V gene. The full variable domain, its missing parts supplied by reference TRBV2 and TRBJ2-7, is EPEVTQTPSHQVTQMGQEVILRCVPISNHLYFYWYRQILGQKVEFLVSFYNNEISEKSEIFDDQFSVERPDGSNFTLKIRSTKLEDSAMYFCAARSFLGEQYFGPGTRLTVT.